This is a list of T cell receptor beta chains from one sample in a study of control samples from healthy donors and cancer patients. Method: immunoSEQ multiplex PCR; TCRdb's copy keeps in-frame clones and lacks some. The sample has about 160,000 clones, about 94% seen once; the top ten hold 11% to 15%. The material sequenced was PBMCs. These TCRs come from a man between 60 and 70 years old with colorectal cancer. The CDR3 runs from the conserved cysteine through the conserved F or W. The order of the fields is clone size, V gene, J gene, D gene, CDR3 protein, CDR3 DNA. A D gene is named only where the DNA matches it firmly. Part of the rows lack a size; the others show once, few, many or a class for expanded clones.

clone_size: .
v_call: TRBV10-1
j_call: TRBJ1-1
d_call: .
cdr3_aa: CASSEKTNTEAFF
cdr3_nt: TGCGCCAGCAGTGAGAAAACGAACACTGAAGCTTTCTTT

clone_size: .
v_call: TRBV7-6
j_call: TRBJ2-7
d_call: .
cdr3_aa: CASSLSSYEQYF
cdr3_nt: TGTGCCAGCAGCCTGAGCTCCTACGAGCAGTACTTC

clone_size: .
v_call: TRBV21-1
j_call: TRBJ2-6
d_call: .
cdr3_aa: CASVHRGLIFAGANVLTF
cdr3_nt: TGTGCCAGCGTCCACAGGGGGCTCATTTTTGCTGGGGCCAACGTCCTGACTTTC

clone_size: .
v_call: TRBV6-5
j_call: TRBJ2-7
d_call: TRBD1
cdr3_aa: CASRYSGQGYEQYF
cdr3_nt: TGTGCCAGCAGATACTCGGGACAGGGCTACGAGCAGTACTTC

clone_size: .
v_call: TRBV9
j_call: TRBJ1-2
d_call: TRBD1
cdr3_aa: CASSPRQGSNGYTF
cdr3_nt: TGTGCCAGCAGCCCCCGACAGGGATCCAATGGCTACACCTTC

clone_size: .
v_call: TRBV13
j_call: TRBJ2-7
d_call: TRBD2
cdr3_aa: CASSLGSRGGSEQYF
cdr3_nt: TGTGCCAGCAGCTTAGGGTCTCGGGGGGGCTCCGAGCAGTACTTC

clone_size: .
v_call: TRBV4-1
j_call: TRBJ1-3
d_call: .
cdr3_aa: CASSQGVSSIGQDGNTIYF
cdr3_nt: TGCGCCAGCAGCCAAGGCGTGAGCTCTATCGGGCAGGACGGAAACACCATATATTTT

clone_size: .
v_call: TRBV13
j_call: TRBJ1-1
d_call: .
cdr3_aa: CASSGERNTEAFF
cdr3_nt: TGTGCCAGCTCGGGCGAAAGGAACACTGAAGCTTTCTTT

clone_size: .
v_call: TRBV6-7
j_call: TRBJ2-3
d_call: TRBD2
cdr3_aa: CASMTSGASSTDTQYF
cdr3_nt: TGTGCCAGCATGACTAGCGGGGCGTCTAGCACAGATACGCAGTATTTT

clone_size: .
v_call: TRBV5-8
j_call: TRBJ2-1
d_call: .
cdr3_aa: CASSLVRQVRDNEQFF
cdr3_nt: TGTGCCAGCAGCTTGGTTCGTCAGGTCAGGGACAATGAGCAGTTCTTC

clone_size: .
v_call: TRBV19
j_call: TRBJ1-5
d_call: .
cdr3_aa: CASGGGLYSNQPQHF
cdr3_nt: TGTGCCAGTGGGGGGGGACTTTATAGCAATCAGCCCCAGCATTTT

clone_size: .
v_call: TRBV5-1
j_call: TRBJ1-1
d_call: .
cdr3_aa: CASSLQASNTEAFF
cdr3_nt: TGCGCCAGCAGCCTACAGGCTTCGAACACTGAAGCTTTCTTT

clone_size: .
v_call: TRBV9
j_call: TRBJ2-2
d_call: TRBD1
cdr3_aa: CASSGGRGQGIGTGELFF
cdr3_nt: TGTGCCAGCAGCGGAGGCAGGGGACAGGGGATTGGAACCGGGGAGCTGTTTTTT

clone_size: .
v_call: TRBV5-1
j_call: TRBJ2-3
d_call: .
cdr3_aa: CASSPLGYSTDTQYF
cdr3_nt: TGCGCCAGCAGCCCGCTAGGATACAGCACAGATACGCAGTATTTT

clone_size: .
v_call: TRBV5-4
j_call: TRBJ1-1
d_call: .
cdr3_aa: CASSLEGGVVNTEAFF
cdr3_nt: TGTGCCAGCAGCTTGGAGGGGGGCGTTGTGAACACTGAAGCTTTCTTT

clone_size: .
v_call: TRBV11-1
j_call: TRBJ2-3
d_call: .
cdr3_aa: CASSLTGSTDTQYF
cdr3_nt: TGTGCCAGCAGCTTAACGGGAAGCACAGATACGCAGTATTTT

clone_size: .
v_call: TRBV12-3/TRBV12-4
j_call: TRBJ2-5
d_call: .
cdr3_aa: CASSRTVQTQYF
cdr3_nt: TGTGCCAGCAGCCGGACAGTTCAGACCCAGTACTTC

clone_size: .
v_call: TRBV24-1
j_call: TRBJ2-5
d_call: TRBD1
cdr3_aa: CATSTRQGVQETQYF
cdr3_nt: TGTGCCACCAGTACACGACAGGGGGTCCAAGAGACCCAGTACTTC

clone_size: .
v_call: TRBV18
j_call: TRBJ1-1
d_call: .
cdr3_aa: CASCDSMNTEAFF
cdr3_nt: TGTGCCAGCTGTGACAGCATGAACACTGAAGCTTTCTTT

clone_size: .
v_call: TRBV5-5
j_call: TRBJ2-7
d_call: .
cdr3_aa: CASSQQGPVQYF
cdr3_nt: TGTGCCAGCAGCCAGCAGGGACCTGTACAGTACTTC

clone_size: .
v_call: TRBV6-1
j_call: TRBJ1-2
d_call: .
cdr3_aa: CASSEVSGNYGYTF
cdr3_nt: TGTGCCAGCAGTGAAGTCTCCGGGAACTATGGCTACACCTTC

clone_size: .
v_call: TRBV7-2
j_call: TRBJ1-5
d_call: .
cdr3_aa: CASSSAGGNQPQHF
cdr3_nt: TGTGCCAGCAGCTCAGCAGGGGGCAATCAGCCCCAGCATTTT

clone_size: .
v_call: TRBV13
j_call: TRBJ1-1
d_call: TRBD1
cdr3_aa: CASSSGTGGRRTEAFF
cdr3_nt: TGTGCCAGCAGCTCCGGGACAGGGGGTCGTCGGACTGAAGCTTTCTTT

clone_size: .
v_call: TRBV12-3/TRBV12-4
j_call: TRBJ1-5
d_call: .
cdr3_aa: CASSLVNDQPQHF
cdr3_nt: TGTGCCAGCAGTTTAGTGAACGATCAGCCCCAGCATTTT

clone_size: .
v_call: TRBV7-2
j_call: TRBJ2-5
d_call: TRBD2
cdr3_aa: CASSRNRGGPETQYF
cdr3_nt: TGTGCCAGCAGCCGGAATCGGGGGGGCCCAGAGACCCAGTACTTC

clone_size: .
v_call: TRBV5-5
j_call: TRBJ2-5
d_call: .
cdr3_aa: CASSQGLSQETQYF
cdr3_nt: TGTGCCAGCAGCCAGGGACTTAGCCAAGAGACCCAGTACTTC

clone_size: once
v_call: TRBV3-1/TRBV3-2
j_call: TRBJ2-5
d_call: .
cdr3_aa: CASSQIRETQYF
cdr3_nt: TGTGCCAGCAGCCAGATCAGGGAGACCCAGTACTTC

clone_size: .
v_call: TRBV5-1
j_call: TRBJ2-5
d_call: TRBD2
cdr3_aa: CASSLAGGAVKETQYF
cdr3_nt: TGCGCCAGCAGCTTGGCCGGGGGGGCAGTAAAAGAGACCCAGTACTTC

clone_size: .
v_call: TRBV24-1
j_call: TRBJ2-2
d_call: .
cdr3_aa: CATRESNTGELFF
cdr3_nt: TGTGCCACCAGAGAGTCGAACACCGGGGAGCTGTTTTTT

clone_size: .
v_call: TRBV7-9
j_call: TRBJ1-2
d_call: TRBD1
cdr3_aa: CASSLLRTGDSYGYTF
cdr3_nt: TGTGCCAGCAGCTTACTTCGGACAGGGGATTCCTATGGCTACACCTTC

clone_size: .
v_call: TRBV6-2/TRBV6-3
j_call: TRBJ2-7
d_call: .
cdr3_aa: CASSDPPYEQYF
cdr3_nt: TGTGCCAGCAGTGACCCCCCTTACGAGCAGTACTTC

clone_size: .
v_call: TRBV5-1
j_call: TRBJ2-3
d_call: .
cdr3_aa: CASSTGITLKTDTQYF
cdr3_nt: TGCGCCAGCAGCACGGGCATTACCCTTAAGACAGATACGCAGTATTTT

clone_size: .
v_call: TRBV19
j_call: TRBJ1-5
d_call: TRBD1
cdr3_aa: CASSTTGGNQPQHF
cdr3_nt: TGTGCCAGTAGTACTACAGGGGGAAATCAGCCCCAGCATTTT

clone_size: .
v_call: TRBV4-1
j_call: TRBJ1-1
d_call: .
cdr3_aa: CASSQSSNTEAFF
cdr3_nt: TGCGCCAGCAGCCAGAGCAGCAACACTGAAGCTTTCTTT

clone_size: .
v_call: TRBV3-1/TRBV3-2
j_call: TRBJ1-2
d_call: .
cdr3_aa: CASSQDSVRGYTF
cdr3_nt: TGTGCCAGCAGCCAAGATTCAGTTCGAGGCTACACCTTC

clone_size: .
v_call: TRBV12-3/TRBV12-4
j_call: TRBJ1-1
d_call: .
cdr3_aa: CASSTGSETEAFF
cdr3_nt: TGTGCCAGCAGTACAGGGTCGGAGACTGAAGCTTTCTTT

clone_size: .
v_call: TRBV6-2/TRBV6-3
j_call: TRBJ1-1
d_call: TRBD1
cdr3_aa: CASSYEGAITEAFF
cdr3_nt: TGTGCCAGCAGTTACGAGGGGGCGATAACTGAAGCTTTCTTT

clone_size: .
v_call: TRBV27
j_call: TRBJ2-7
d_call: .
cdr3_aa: CASSTAGANEGAEQYF
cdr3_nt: TGTGCCAGCAGTACCGCCGGGGCCAACGAGGGCGCCGAGCAGTACTTC

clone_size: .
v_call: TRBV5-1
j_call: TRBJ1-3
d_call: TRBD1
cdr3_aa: CASSLKDRGFGNTIYF
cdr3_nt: TGCGCCAGCAGCTTGAAAGACAGGGGGTTTGGAAACACCATATATTTT

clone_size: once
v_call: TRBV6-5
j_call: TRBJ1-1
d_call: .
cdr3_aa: CASRKGPLMEAFF
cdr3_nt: TGTGCCAGCAGAAAGGGACCGCTAATGGAAGCTTTCTTT

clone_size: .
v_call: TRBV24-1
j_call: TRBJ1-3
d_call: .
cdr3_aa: CATSDFSRPGNTIYF
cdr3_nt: TGTGCCACCAGTGATTTCAGCAGACCGGGAAACACCATATATTTT

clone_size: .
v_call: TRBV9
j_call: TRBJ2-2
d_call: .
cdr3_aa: CASSAQSGIANTGELFF
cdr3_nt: TGTGCCAGCAGCGCCCAGAGTGGGATAGCGAACACCGGGGAGCTGTTTTTT

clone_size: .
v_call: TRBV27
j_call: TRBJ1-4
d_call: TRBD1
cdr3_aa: CASSLSGQGGTNEKLFF
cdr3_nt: TGTGCCAGCAGTTTATCGGGGCAGGGGGGAACTAATGAAAAACTGTTTTTT

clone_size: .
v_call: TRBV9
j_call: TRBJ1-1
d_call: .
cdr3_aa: CASSPQSTVNTEAFF
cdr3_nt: TGTGCCAGCAGCCCCCAATCGACAGTGAACACTGAAGCTTTCTTT

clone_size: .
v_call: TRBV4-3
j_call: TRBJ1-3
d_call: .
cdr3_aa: CASSPSSPGAGNTIYF
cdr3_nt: TGCGCCAGCAGCCCGTCTTCTCCCGGGGCTGGAAACACCATATATTTT

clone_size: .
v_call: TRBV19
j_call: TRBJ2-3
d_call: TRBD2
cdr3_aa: CASSIAGVLTDTQYF
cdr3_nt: TGTGCCAGTAGTATCGCGGGGGTCCTCACAGATACGCAGTATTTT

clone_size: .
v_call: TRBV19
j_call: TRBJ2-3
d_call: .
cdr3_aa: CASSIASLEDTDTQYF
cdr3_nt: TGTGCCAGTAGTATAGCATCCCTGGAAGACACAGATACGCAGTATTTT

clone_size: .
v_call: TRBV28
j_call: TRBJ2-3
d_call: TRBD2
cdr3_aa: CASSSPQISGGADTQYF
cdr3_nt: TGTGCCAGCAGTTCCCCGCAGATTAGCGGGGGGGCAGATACGCAGTATTTT

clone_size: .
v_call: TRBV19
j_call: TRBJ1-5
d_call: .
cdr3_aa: CASSGGQNNQPQHF
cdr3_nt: TGTGCCAGTAGTGGGGGGCAGAACAATCAGCCCCAGCATTTT

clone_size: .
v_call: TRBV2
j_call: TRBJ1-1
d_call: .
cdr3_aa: CASNLNTEAFF
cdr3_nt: TGTGCCAGCAATCTGAACACTGAAGCTTTCTTT

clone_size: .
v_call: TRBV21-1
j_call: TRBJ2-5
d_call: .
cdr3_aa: CASSKARKETQYF
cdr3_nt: TGTGCCAGCAGCAAAGCGAGAAAAGAGACCCAGTACTTC

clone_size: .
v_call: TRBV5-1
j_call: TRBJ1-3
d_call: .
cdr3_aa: CASSFDRSGNTIYF
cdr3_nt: TGCGCCAGCAGCTTTGACAGATCTGGAAACACCATATATTTT

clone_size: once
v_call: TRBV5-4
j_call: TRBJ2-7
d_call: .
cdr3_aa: CASSLGIGPYEQYF
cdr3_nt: TGTGCCAGCAGCTTGGGGATAGGCCCCTACGAGCAGTACTTC

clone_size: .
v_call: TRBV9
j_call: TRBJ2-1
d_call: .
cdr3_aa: CASSGDPRSYNEQFF
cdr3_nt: TGTGCCAGCAGCGGAGACCCTCGCTCCTACAATGAGCAGTTCTTC

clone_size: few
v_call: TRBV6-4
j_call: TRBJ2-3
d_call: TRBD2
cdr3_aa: CASSEGLAGTDTQYF
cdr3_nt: TGTGCCAGCAGTGAGGGACTAGCGGGGACAGATACGCAGTATTTT